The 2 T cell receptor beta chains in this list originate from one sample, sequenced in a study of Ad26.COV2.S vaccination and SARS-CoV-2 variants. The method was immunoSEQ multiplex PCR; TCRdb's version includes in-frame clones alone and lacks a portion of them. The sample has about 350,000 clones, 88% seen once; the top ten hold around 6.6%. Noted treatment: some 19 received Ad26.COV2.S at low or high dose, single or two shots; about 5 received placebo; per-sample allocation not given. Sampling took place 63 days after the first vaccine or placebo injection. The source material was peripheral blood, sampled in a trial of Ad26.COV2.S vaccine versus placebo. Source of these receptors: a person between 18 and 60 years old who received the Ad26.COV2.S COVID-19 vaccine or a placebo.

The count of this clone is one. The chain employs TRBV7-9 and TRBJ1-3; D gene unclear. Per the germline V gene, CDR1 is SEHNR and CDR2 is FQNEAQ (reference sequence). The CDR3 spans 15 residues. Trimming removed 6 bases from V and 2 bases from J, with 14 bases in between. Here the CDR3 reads CASRTKEGTGNTIYF. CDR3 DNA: TGTGCCAGCAGAACGAAGGAGGGTACTGGAAACACCATATATTTT.

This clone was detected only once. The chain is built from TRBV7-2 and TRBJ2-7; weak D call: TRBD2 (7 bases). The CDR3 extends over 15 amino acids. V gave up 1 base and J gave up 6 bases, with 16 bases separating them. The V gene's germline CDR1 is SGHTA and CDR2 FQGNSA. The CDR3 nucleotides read TGTGCCAGCAGCTTAGTAGGGGGGGCCGGACGCGAGCAGTACTTC. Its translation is CASSLVGGAGREQYF. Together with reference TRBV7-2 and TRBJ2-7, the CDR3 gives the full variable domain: GAGVSQSPSNKVTEKGKDVELRCDPISGHTALYWYRQSLGQGLEFLIYFQGNSAPDKSGLPSDRFSAERTGGSVSTLTIQRTQQEDSAVYLCASSLVGGAGREQYFGPGTRLTVT.